The T cell receptor beta chain described here comes from a study of blood T cell repertoires in COVID-19. Study context: Nucleic acid was either cDNA or gDNA, and it came from T cells, B-cell-depleted T cells, or PBMCs.

Per the original methods: Counts of nucleated cells, estimated from reference gene primer amplification, were obtained. Generated by immunoSEQ multiplex PCR, the TCRdb table keeps only in-frame clones and is missing some. Clonal size and the V and J genes are those of that table, whereas D and trimming came from the DNA. The sample records around 210,000 clones, roughly nine tenths being singletons. This CDR3 region has 16 residues. Trimming removed 4 bases from V and 0 bases from J; junction bases left unmatched: 8. Germline CDR1 is SGHTS and CDR2 is YDEGEE. The chain is built from TRBV5-8 and TRBJ1-1; 8 bases agree with TRBD1. What was sequenced was peripheral blood. This receptor was taken from a woman in her 70s with acute or convalescent COVID-19. The CDR3 nucleotides are TGTGCCAGCAGCCTTAGGACAGGGCGAGTGAACACTGAAGCTTTCTTT. The encoded protein is CASSLRTGRVNTEAFF.